Below are 20 T cell receptor beta chains sequenced from a single sample in a study of post-analysis software for immune sequencing data. TCR beta libraries were prepared from cDNA with unique molecular identifiers. One entry per CDR3 protein results from TCRdb running MiXCR on the PCR reads. The sample consists of about 540,000 distinct CDR3 sequences, 30% to 40% of them appearing once. Which antigens these TCRs recognize remains unknown. Regarding the study as a whole: Four or five TRBV segments were more frequent in patients than controls; TRBV5-6, TRBV5-1 and TRBV20-1 belonged to this group.

The sequenced sample was blood. The receptors come from a girl aged 2-17 years with multiple sclerosis.

This clonotype was observed once. The rearrangement links TRBV3-1 to TRBJ2-5; maybe TRBD2 (6 bases). There are 13 residues in the CDR3. V was clipped by 4 bases and J by 2 bases, with 8 bases between them. CDR1 is LGHDT and CDR2 is YNNKEL in the germline V gene (reference sequence). For the CDR3, the DNA is TGTGCCAGCAGCCCACGGGAGCAAGAGACCCAGTACTTC. This encodes CASSPREQETQYF.

This clonotype occurred a few times. CDR3 in amino acids: CSVDYGQGGGEAFF. The CDR3 bases are TGCAGCGTCGACTACGGACAGGGAGGAGGGGAAGCTTTCTTT. The chain links TRBV29-1 to TRBJ1-1; 8 nucleotides line up with TRBD1. Germline V lookup: CDR1 SQVTM, CDR2 ANQGSEA. V gave up 6 bases and J gave up 8 bases; unmatched junction bases: 14. This CDR3 spans 14 amino acids.

The chain recombines TRBV7-3 with TRBJ1-1; a weak D match, TRBD1 (5 bases). Germline CDR1 and CDR2: SGHTA and FQGTGA. This CDR3 comprises 14 residues. V lost 5 bases and J 3 bases, leaving 13 bases between the germline ends. CDR3 amino acids: CASSLDSDHTEAFF. Written as DNA, the CDR3 is TGTGCCAGCAGCCTCGACAGCGACCACACTGAAGCTTTCTTT.

The sample holds a few counts of this clonotype. The chain has TRBV20-1 and TRBJ2-1; no clear D gene. The germline CDR1 and CDR2 sequences are DFQATT and SNEGSKA (reference sequence). V was cut by 6 bases and J by 5 bases, with 8 bases left in between. The CDR3 is made up of 11 amino acids. In nucleotides, the CDR3 is TGCAGTGCCGACGCCCACAATGAGCAGTTCTTC. Protein product: CSADAHNEQFF.

The genes are TRBV2 and TRBJ2-3; TRBD2 aligns across 9 bases. Per the germline V gene, CDR1 is SNHLY and CDR2 is FYNNEI. The trim removed 6 bases at V and 4 bases at J, leaving 14 bases unmatched. The CDR3 sequence is 17 residues long. CDR3 sequence reads: CASSVSGLAGSPDTQYF. CDR3 bases: TGTGCCAGCAGCGTAAGTGGTCTAGCGGGGTCGCCAGATACGCAGTATTTT.

CDR3 region: CSFAWSTEAFF. The CDR3 nucleotides are TGCAGCTTCGCGTGGAGCACTGAAGCTTTCTTT. The chain employs TRBV29-1 and TRBJ1-1, with D unresolved. There are 11 residues in the CDR3. Germline values: CDR1 SQVTM, CDR2 ANQGSEA. The V end was cut by 8 bases, the J end by 4 bases, with 11 bases between. Full variable domain (rest looked up from reference TRBV29-1 and TRBJ1-1): SAVISQKPSRDICQRGTSLTIQCQVDSQVTMMFWYRQQPGQSLTLIATANQGSEATYESGFVIDKFPISRPNLTFSTLTVSNMSPEDSSIYLCSFAWSTEAFFGQGTRLTVV.

This clonotype was detected once. CDR3 DNA sequence: TGTGCCAGCAGTGACCAGCGGGGGGCGGGGACAGATACGCAGTATTTT. It codes for CASSDQRGAGTDTQYF. The rearrangement uses TRBV6-6 and TRBJ2-3; TRBD2 matches at 9 bases. The V gene's germline CDR1 is MNHNY and CDR2 SVGAGI (reference sequence). The CDR3 contains 16 residues. The J segment lost 3 bases and the V segment lost 5 bases, leaving 9 bases of the junction unmatched.

The table lists this clonotype with a few counts. This sequence joins TRBV20-1 and TRBJ2-5; TRBD2 agrees at 8 bases. Germline assignment: CDR1 DFQATT and CDR2 SNEGSKA (reference sequence). J gave up 11 bases and V 0 bases, and 14 bases lay outside the gene matches. The CDR3 consists of 15 residues. CDR3 in amino acids: CSARDSSGYSREQYF. The CDR3 nucleotides read TGCAGTGCTAGAGATTCTAGCGGGTACAGTCGTGAGCAGTACTTC.

The chain carries TRBV7-8 and TRBJ1-5, with D unclear. V was clipped by 5 bases and J by 2 bases, with 19 bases between them. Looked up from germline, CDR1 is SGHVS and CDR2 is FQNEAQ. The CDR3 consists of 17 residues. The CDR3 DNA follows: TGTGCCAGCAGCCCTCAGAACGTACGAAACGGCAATCAGCCCCAGCATTTT. This gives the protein CASSPQNVRNGNQPQHF.

This clonotype was detected a few times. A read error may produce the germline difference seen at one junction end. This sequence joins TRBV20-1 and TRBJ2-7, with 7 bases identical to TRBD1. CDR1 DFQATT and CDR2 SNEGSKA come from the germline V gene (reference sequence). The CDR3 loop spans 13 amino acids. This CDR3 is CSAREGGMYEQYF. CDR3 DNA: TGCAGTGCCAGAGAAGGGGGCATGTACGAGCAGTACTTC.

As regards this clonotype: This may be a read error: a much more frequent sequence differs by one nucleotide. The CDR3 nucleotides read TGTGCCATCAGTGAGGGGGCGGGCGGACAAGAGACCCGGTACTTC. This gives the protein CAISEGAGGQETRYF. This chain connects TRBV10-3 to TRBJ2-5, with D perhaps assigned TRBD1 or TRBD2 (5 bases each). CDR3 length: 15 residues. Germline V gene sequence: CDR1 ENHRY, CDR2 SYGVKD.

This chain links TRBV29-1 with TRBJ1-2; a possible D gene is TRBD1 (5 bases). Trimming shortened V by 6 bases and J by 4 bases, and 15 bases separated the two germline ends. The CDR3 has 13 residues. Germline CDR1 reads SQVTM; CDR2 reads ANQGSEA. Written as DNA, the CDR3 is TGCAGCGTCACCGGACCTGGGGCCTATGGCTACACCTTC. Amino acids: CSVTGPGAYGYTF.

This clonotype was seen a handful of times. This chain joins TRBV5-1 and TRBJ2-5, with D tentatively TRBD1 or TRBD2 (5 bases each). CDR3 length: 15 residues. With 4 bases removed from V and 2 bases from J, the gap between germline ends came to 15 bases. The germline V gene has CDR1 SGHRS and CDR2 YFSETQ. The CDR3 here is CASSLQPGPQETQYF. CDR3 DNA sequence: TGCGCCAGCAGCCTTCAGCCGGGACCGCAAGAGACCCAGTACTTC.

V is TRBV19 and J is TRBJ2-3, with a possible D match to TRBD2 (5 bases). Trimming pared 5 bases from V and 1 base from J, leaving 10 bases between. The CDR3 covers 14 residues. Germline V CDR1 and CDR2: LNHDA, SQIVND (reference sequence). The CDR3 reads CASSSVGGTDTQYF. DNA for the CDR3: TGTGCCAGTAGTTCTGTCGGGGGCACAGATACGCAGTATTTT.

The chain has TRBV4-1 and TRBJ2-6; 10 bases align to TRBD2. The CDR3 totals 18 residues. Trimming cost V 3 bases and J 0 bases; bases outside gene matches: 5. Germline lookup yields CDR1 MGHRA and CDR2 YSYEKL. The CDR3 bases are TGCGCCAGCAGCCATGGACTAGCGGAGCGCTCTGGGGCCAACGTCCTGACTTTC. Translating gives CASSHGLAERSGANVLTF.

This clonotype was counted between two and nine times. V and J are TRBV10-3 and TRBJ1-4, with D unresolved. Per the germline V gene, CDR1 is ENHRY and CDR2 is SYGVKD. CDR3 length: 14 residues. V lost 3 bases, J lost 8 bases, and 13 bases lay in between. The chain's CDR3 is CAISEEGLLEKLFF. CDR3 nucleotides: TGTGCCATCAGTGAAGAGGGCCTTCTGGAAAAACTGTTTTTT.

This clonotype was seen just once. The gene calls are TRBV4-1 and TRBJ2-1; TRBD2 agrees at 12 bases. Germline CDR1 and CDR2: MGHRA and YSYEKL. The CDR3 has 16 amino acids. The V and J ends lost 1 base and 12 bases, in that order; junction bases with no gene match: 10. This CDR3 is CASSQVLTSGGHLQFF. As DNA, the CDR3 is TGCGCCAGCAGCCAAGTCCTGACTAGCGGGGGCCATCTGCAGTTCTTC.

This clonotype was found a few times. V gene TRBV7-3 combines with J gene TRBJ2-1; D remains ambiguous. Germline CDR1 SGHTA, CDR2 FQGTGA. The CDR3 contains 15 residues. Trimming removed 1 base from V and 4 bases from J, with 11 bases in between. CDR3 residues: CASSLIAQSYNEQFF. The CDR3 nucleotides read TGTGCCAGCAGCTTAATAGCCCAATCTTACAATGAGCAGTTCTTC.

This clonotype was seen a handful of times. The chain is built from TRBV3-1 and TRBJ2-3, with D possibly matching TRBD2 (5 bases). V lost 3 bases and J lost 6, with 22 bases in between. CDR3 length equals 17 residues. In germline, CDR1 is LGHDT, CDR2 YNNKEL (reference sequence). CDR3: CASSHRLDAGRPDTQYF. As DNA, the CDR3 is TGTGCCAGCAGCCACCGTCTAGATGCGGGCCGCCCGGATACGCAGTATTTT.

V usage is TRBV4-1 and J usage is TRBJ2-3, with a possible D match to TRBD2 (6 bases). The CDR3 is 17 residues long. V dropped 2 bases and J dropped 10 bases, with 25 bases sitting between them. Germline CDR1 MGHRA, CDR2 YSYEKL. CDR3 sequence: CASSQTPGAVLNIAQYF. The CDR3 DNA sequence: TGCGCCAGCAGCCAAACACCGGGAGCCGTCTTAAATATCGCGCAGTATTTT.